Below are 9 T cell receptor beta chains sequenced from a single sample in a study of CD8 T cells in ankylosing spondylitis (dated 2017 in TCRdb). What the work shows at the level of the full study, not this receptor alone: Blood from ankylosing spondylitis patients appeared to be characterized by a TCR beta motif composed of several highly homologous amino acid variants.

Libraries were made using 5' RACE. The listed sequencing device is Illumina HiSeq 2500. TCRdb's own reprocessing of the public reads used fastp at Q25 and MiXCR and kept productive beta chains. Each entry is one CDR3 protein sequence, shown with its most common DNA and genes. This sample gives about 540,000 distinct CDR3 sequences in total; roughly 13% of them show up just once. The ten biggest clones cover about 6.5% of the sample. Which antigens these TCRs recognize remains unknown. Sequencing was done on a sample of blood, either unsorted or a sorted T cell fraction (not recorded which). These receptors all come from a male donor with ankylosing spondylitis.

The chain employs TRBV18 and TRBJ1-1; a weak D match, TRBD1 (6 bases). The germline V gene has CDR1 KGHSH and CDR2 LQKENI. V lost 2 bases and J lost 7, with 14 bases in between. The CDR3 is 14 amino acids. CDR3 in amino acids: CASSPWDTTHEAFF. In nucleotides, the CDR3 is TGTGCCAGCTCACCATGGGACACGACCCATGAAGCTTTCTTT.

This clonotype was detected many times. The gene calls are TRBV27 and TRBJ1-5; 9 nucleotides agree with TRBD1. Trimming removed 5 bases from V and 4 bases from J; junction bases left unmatched: 6. Germline loops: CDR1 MNHEY, CDR2 SMNVEV (reference sequence). The CDR3 spans 15 residues. This CDR3 reads CASSPGTGRNQPQHF. The CDR3 nucleotides are TGTGCCAGCAGTCCCGGGACAGGGCGGAATCAGCCCCAGCATTTT.

This clonotype was counted a few times. The chain has TRBV27 and TRBJ2-7; tentatively, D is TRBD1 (5 bases). The CDR3 extends over 18 amino acids. Germline CDR1 is MNHEY and CDR2 is SMNVEV (reference sequence). Trimming pared 0 bases from V and 2 bases from J, leaving 20 bases between. The CDR3 nucleotides are TGTGCCAGCAGTTTATCACCACCCGGCAGGGCAAAGACCTACGAGCAGTACTTC. Its protein product is CASSLSPPGRAKTYEQYF.

The chain joins TRBV6-1 to TRBJ1-5; D is possibly TRBD1 (5 bases). V dropped 8 bases and J dropped 2 bases, with 13 bases sitting between them. CDR1 is MNHNS, CDR2 SASEGT, per germline. This CDR3 is built from 14 residues. CDR3 in amino acids: CASLLGAGNQPQHF. The CDR3 region has the DNA TGTGCCAGCTTGCTCGGGGCTGGCAATCAGCCCCAGCATTTT.

The chain combines TRBV11-2 with TRBJ2-5, with D possibly matching TRBD2 (5 bases). Germline loops: CDR1 SGHAT, CDR2 FQNNGV. The CDR3 is 14 amino acids. The V end was cut by 7 bases, the J end by 2 bases, with 14 bases between. CDR3: CASTLGVGQETQYF. The CDR3 coding sequence is TGTGCCAGCACTTTGGGAGTCGGGCAAGAGACCCAGTACTTC.

This clonotype was found a few times. The chain couples TRBV3-1 to TRBJ1-1; 7 nucleotides agree with TRBD1. CDR3 length: 14 amino acids. Germline loops: CDR1 LGHDT, CDR2 YNNKEL (reference sequence). V lost 4 bases and J lost 4; bases outside the gene matches: 6. The CDR3 DNA reads TGTGCCAGCAGCCCCAGGGGGGCTGGCACTGAAGCTTTCTTT. Amino acids: CASSPRGAGTEAFF.

The rearrangement links TRBV12-3 or TRBV12-4 to TRBJ2-1; TRBD2 might be the D (6 bases). This CDR3 comprises 16 residues. V lost 5 bases, J lost 2 bases, and 16 bases lay in between. The CDR3: CASSGLEGVAYNEQFF. In nucleotides, the CDR3 is TGTGCCAGCAGTGGACTGGAGGGAGTGGCCTACAATGAGCAGTTCTTC.

The chain combines TRBV27 with TRBJ2-7; D not resolved. Trimming left V 6 bases short and J 7 bases short, with 13 bases between. The length of the CDR3 is 12 residues. CDR1 MNHEY and CDR2 SMNVEV come from the germline V gene (reference sequence). DNA for the CDR3: TGTGCCAGCAGCCCGGACGGCTGGGAGCAGTACTTC. This encodes CASSPDGWEQYF.

The chain links TRBV10-3 to TRBJ2-1, with D uncertain. Germline CDR1 reads ENHRY; CDR2 reads SYGVKD. V lost 9 bases and J 5 bases, leaving 5 bases between the germline ends. The CDR3 is made up of 10 amino acids. CDR3 sequence: CAIGNNEQFF. For the CDR3, the DNA is TGTGCCATAGGTAACAATGAGCAGTTCTTC.